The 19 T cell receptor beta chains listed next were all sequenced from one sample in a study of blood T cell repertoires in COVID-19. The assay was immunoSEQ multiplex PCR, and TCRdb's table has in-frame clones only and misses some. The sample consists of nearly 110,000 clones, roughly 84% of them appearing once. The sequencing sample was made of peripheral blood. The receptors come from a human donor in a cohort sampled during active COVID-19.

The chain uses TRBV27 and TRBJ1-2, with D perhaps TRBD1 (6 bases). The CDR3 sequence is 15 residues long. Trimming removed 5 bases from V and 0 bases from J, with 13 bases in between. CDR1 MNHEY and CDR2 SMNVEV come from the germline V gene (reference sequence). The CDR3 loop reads CASSPRQVPNYGYTF. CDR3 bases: TGTGCCAGCAGTCCCAGACAGGTACCTAACTATGGCTACACCTTC.

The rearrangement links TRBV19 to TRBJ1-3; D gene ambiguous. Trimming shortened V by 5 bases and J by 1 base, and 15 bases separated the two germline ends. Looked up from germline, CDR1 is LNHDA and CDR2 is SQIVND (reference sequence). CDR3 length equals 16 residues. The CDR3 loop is CASSLGSLRSGNTIYF. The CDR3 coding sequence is TGTGCCAGTAGTCTTGGGAGTTTGAGATCTGGAAACACCATATATTTT.

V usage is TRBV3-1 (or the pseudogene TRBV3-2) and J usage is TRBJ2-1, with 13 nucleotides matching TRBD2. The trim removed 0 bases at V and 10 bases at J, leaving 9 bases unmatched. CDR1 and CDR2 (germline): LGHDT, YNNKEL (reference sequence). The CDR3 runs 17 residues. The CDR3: CASSQDHGGLAGTEQFF. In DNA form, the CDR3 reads TGTGCCAGCAGCCAAGATCACGGGGGACTAGCGGGGACCGAGCAGTTCTTC.

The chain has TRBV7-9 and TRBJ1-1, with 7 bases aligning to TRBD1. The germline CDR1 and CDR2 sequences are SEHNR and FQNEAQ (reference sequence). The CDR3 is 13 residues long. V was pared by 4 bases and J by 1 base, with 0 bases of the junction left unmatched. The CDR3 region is CASSSGGNTEAFF. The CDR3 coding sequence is TGTGCCAGCAGCTCAGGGGGGAACACTGAAGCTTTCTTT.

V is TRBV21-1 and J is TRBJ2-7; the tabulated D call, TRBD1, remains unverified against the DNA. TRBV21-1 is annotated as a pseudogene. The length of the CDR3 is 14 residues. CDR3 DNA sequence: TGTGCCAGCAGCAAGAGGGGGCTAACCTACGAGCAGTACGTC. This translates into CASSKRGLTYEQYV.

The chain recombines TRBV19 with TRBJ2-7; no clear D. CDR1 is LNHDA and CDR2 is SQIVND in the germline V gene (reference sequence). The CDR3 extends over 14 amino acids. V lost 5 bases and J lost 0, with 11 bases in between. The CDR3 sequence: CASSLLVFSYEQYF. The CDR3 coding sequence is TGTGCCAGTAGTCTACTCGTTTTCTCCTACGAGCAGTACTTC.

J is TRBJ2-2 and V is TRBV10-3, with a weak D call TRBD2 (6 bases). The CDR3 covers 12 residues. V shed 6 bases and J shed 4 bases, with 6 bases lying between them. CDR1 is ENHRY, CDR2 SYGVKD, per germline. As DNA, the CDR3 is TGTGCCATCAGGGGGGGCACCGGGGAGCTGTTTTTT. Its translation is CAIRGGTGELFF.

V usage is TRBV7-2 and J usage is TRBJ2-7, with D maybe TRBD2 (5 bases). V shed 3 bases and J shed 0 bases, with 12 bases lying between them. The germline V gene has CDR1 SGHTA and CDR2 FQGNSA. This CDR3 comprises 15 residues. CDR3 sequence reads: CASSLFGGPSYEQYF. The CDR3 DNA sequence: TGTGCCAGCAGCTTGTTCGGAGGCCCCTCCTACGAGCAGTACTTC.

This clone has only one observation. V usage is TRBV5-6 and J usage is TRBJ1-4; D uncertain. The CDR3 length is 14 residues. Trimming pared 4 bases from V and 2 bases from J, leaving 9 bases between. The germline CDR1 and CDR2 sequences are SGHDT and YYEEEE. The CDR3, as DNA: TGTGCCAGCAGCCGCGGTTTCACTAATGAAAAACTGTTTTTT. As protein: CASSRGFTNEKLFF.

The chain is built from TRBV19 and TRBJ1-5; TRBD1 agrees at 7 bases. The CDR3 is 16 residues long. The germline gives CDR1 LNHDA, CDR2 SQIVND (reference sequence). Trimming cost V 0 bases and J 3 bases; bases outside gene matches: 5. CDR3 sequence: CASSIEQGTPNQPQHF. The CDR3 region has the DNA TGTGCCAGTAGTATAGAACAGGGGACCCCCAATCAGCCCCAGCATTTT.

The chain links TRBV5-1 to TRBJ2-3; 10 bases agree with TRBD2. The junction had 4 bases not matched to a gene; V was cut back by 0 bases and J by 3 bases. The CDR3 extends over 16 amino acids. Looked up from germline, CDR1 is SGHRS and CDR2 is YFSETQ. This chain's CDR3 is CASSLGTSGETDTQYF. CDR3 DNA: TGCGCCAGCAGCTTGGGGACTAGCGGAGAAACAGATACGCAGTATTTT.

The CDR3 coding sequence is TGTGCCTGGAGTGGAGGCCAGGGGGGCAATCAGCCCCAGCATTTT. It encodes CAWSGGQGGNQPQHF. The chain employs TRBV30 and TRBJ1-5, with 7 bases aligning to TRBD1. Germline values: CDR1 GTSNPN, CDR2 SVGIG (reference sequence). This CDR3 contains 15 residues. V lost 1 base and J lost 2; bases outside the gene matches: 5.

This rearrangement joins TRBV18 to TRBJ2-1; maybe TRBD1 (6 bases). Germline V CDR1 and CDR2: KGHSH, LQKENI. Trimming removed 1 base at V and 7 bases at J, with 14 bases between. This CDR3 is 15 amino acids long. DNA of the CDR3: TGTGCCAGCTCACCACAGGGGGTAGTGGAAAATGAGCAGTTCTTC. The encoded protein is CASSPQGVVENEQFF.

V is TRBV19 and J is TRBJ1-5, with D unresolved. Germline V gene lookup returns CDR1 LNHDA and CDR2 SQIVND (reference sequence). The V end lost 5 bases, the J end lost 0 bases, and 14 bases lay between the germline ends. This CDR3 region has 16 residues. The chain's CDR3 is CASSPRDGYSNQPQHF. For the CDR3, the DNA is TGTGCCAGTAGTCCCCGGGATGGCTATAGCAATCAGCCCCAGCATTTT.

CDR3 DNA: TGTGCCATCAGTGAGTCGGGCGTGAACACCGGGGAGCTGTTTTTT. Its translation: CAISESGVNTGELFF. The genes are TRBV10-3 and TRBJ2-2; D gene unclear. Germline CDR1 reads ENHRY; CDR2 reads SYGVKD. The CDR3 spans 15 residues. With 0 bases removed from V and 1 base from J, the gap between germline ends came to 6 bases.

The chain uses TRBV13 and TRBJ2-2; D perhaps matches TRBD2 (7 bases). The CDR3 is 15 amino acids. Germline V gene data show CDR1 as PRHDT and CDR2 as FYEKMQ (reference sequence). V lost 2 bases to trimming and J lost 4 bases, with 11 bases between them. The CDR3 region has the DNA TGTGCCAGCAGCTTAACAGGGAGGGGCACCGGGGAGCTGTTTTTT. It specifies CASSLTGRGTGELFF.

CDR3 sequence: CASSPRGGTDTQYF. The CDR3 region has the DNA TGTGCCAGCAGCCCACGGGGAGGAACAGATACGCAGTATTTT. The J gene is TRBJ2-3, the V gene TRBV7-9; D is perhaps TRBD2 (6 bases). Between the trimmed V and J ends, which lost 5 bases and 3 bases, there was a span of 12 bases. CDR1 and CDR2 (germline): SEHNR, FQNEAQ (reference sequence). The length of the CDR3 is 14 residues.

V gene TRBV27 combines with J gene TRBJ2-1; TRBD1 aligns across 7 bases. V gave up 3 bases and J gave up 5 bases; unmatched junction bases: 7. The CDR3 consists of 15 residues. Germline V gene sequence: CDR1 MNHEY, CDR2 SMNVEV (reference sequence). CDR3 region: CASSFWQGVHNEQFF. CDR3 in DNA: TGTGCCAGCAGTTTCTGGCAGGGGGTTCACAATGAGCAGTTCTTC.

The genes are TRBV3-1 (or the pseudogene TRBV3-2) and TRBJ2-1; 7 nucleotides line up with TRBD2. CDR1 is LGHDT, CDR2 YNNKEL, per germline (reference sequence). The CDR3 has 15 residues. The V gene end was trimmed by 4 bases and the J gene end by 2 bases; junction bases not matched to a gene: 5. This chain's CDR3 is CASSRGLVTYNEQFF. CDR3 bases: TGTGCCAGCAGCCGAGGACTAGTAACCTACAATGAGCAGTTCTTC.